This T cell receptor (beta chain) was observed in a study of T-cell reconstitution after alpha-beta-depleted transplantation in children. Study-wide findings and caveats: Expanded graft clones, several hundred of them, were reportedly the source of alpha-beta T cells about two months after transplant. Surviving recipient T cells and thymic progenitors produced the high day-60 TCRbeta diversity seen in some patients. Newly generated T cells supplied most T-cell counts and diversity one year post-transplant.

Points on this clonotype: Antigen unknown.

The germline gives CDR1 DFQATT, CDR2 SNEGSKA (reference sequence). Trimming shortened V by 3 bases and J by 2 bases, and 11 bases separated the two germline ends. This CDR3 spans 13 amino acids. Using unique molecular identifiers, the investigators prepared the TCRbeta library. TCRdb reanalysed the PCR reads using MiXCR and keeps one entry per CDR3 protein. The sample holds around 580,000 distinct CDR3 sequences; roughly 23% are singletons and the top ten take 13% to 15%. Sequenced here: PBMCs, mostly from graft donor cells, sampled 360 days after TCRalphabeta/CD19-depleted stem cell transplant. The sequence derives from a boy under two years old who had a stem cell transplant for acute myeloid leukemia, so the T cells may come from the graft donor. V gene TRBV20-1 combines with J gene TRBJ2-7; D is perhaps TRBD1 (5 bases). CDR3 amino acids: CSARQGGPYEQYV. The CDR3, as DNA: TGCAGTGCTAGGCAGGGTGGGCCCTACGAGCAGTACGTC.